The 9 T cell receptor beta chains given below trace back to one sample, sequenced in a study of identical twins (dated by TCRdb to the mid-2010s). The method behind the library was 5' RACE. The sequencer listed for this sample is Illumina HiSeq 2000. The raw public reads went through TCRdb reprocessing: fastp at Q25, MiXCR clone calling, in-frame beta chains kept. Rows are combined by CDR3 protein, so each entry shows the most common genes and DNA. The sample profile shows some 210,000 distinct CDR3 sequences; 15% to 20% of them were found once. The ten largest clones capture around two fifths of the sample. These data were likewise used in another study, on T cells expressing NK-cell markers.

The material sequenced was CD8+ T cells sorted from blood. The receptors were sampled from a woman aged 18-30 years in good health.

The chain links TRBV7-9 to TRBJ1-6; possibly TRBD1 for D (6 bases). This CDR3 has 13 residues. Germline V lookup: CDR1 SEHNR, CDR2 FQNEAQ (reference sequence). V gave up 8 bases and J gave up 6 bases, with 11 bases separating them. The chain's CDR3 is CASGDILNSPLHF. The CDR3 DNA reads TGTGCCAGCGGGGACATTCTTAATTCACCCCTCCACTTT.

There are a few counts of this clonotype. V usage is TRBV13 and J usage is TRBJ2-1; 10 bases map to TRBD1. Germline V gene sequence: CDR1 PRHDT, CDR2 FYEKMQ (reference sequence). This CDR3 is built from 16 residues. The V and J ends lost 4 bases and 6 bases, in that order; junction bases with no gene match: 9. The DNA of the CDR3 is TGTGCCAGCAGCTCCGAAGCGGACAGGGGGGGCAATGAGCAGTTCTTC. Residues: CASSSEADRGGNEQFF. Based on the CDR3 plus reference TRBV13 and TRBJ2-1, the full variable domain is AAGVIQSPRHLIKEKRETATLKCYPIPRHDTVYWYQQGPGQDPQFLISFYEKMQSDKGSIPDRFSAQQFSDYHSELNMSSLELGDSALYFCASSSEADRGGNEQFFGPGTRLTVL.

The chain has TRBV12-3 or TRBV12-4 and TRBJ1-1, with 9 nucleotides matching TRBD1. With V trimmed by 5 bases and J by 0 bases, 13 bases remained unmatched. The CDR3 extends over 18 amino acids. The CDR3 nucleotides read TGTGCCAGCAGTCCAGCCCCGGGGACAGGGACAATGAACACTGAAGCTTTCTTT. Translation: CASSPAPGTGTMNTEAFF.

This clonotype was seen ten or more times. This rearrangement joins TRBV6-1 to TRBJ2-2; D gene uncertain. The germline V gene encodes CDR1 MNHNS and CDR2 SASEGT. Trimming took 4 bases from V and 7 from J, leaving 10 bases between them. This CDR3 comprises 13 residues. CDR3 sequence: CASSALEHGELFF. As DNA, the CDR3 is TGTGCCAGCAGTGCCCTAGAGCACGGGGAGCTGTTTTTT.

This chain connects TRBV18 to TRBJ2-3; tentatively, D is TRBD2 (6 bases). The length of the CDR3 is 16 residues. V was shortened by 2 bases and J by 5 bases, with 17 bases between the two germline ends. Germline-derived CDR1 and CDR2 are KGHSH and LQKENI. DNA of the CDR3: TGTGCCAGCTCACCATACCCCGGGAGACCTCTAGATACGCAGTATTTT. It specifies CASSPYPGRPLDTQYF.

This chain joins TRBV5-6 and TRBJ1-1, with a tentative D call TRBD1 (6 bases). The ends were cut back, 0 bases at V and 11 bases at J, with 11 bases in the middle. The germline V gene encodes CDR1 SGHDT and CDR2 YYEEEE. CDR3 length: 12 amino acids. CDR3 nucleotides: TGTGCCAGCAGCTTGGCTGACAGGACCGCTTTCTTT. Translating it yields CASSLADRTAFF.

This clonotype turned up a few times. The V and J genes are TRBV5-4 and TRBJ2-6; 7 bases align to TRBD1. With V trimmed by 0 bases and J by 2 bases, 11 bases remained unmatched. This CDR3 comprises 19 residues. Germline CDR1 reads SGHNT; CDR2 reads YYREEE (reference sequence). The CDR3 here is CASSLERQGVLPGANVLTF. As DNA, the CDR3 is TGTGCCAGCAGCTTGGAAAGACAGGGAGTATTGCCTGGGGCCAACGTCCTGACTTTC. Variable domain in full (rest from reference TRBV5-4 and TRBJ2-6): ETGVTQSPTHLIKTRGQQVTLRCSSQSGHNTVSWYQQALGQGPQFIFQYYREEENGRGNFPPRFSGLQFPNYSSELNVNALELDDSALYLCASSLERQGVLPGANVLTFGAGSRLTVL.

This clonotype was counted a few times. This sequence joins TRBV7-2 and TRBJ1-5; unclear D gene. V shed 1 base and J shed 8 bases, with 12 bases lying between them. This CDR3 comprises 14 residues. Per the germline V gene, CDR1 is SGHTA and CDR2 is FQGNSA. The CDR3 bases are TGTGCCAGCAGCTTAGAAAACCCATATGAGCCCCAGCATTTT. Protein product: CASSLENPYEPQHF.

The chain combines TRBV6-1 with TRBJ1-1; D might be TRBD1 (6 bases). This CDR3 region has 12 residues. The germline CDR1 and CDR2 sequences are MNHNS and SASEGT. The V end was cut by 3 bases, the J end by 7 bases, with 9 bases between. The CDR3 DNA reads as TGTGCCAGCAGTGACCGCAGGGGTGAAGCTTTCTTT. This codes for CASSDRRGEAFF.